The clone carrying this T cell receptor beta chain was seen once. Antigen specificity is unknown. V lost 5 bases and J 2 bases, leaving 20 bases between the germline ends. The CDR3 has 17 amino acids. Per germline, CDR1 MGHDK and CDR2 SYGVNS. This entry comes from a study of a mutant IDH1 vaccine in newly diagnosed glioma. Turning to the study itself: Antecedent treatment encompassed radiotherapy, temozolomide, or their combination; the majority received both.

Here immunoSEQ multiplex PCR was the method, and the copy in TCRdb shows in-frame clones only, minus some. The sample includes about 25,000 clones, around 77% seen only once; the top ten take roughly 9%. Time point here: week 11, during vaccination. Each vaccine dose was 300 ug of mutant IDH1 20-mer peptide, with topical imiquimod. The TCR sequence derives from a young woman with glioma. Sequenced material: PBMCs, taken from a glioma patient whose treatment included an IDH1 peptide vaccine. The chain is built from TRBV25-1 and TRBJ2-3; possibly TRBD2 for D (6 bases). The CDR3 reads CASSSLSGGVSTDTQYF. CDR3 nucleotide sequence: TGTGCCAGCAGTAGCCTCTCGGGCGGGGTATCCACAGATACGCAGTATTTT.